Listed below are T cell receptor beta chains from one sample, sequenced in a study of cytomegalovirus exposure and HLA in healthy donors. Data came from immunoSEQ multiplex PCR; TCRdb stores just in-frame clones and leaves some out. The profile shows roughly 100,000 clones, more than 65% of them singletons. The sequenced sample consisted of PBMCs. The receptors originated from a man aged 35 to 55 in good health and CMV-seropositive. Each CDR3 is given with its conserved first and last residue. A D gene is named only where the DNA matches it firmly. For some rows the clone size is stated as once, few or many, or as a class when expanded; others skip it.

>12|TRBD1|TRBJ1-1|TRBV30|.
TGTGCCTTGTTAGCCGACAGGGGCCGAGCTTTCTTT
CALLADRGRAFF
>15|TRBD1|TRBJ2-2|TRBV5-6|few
TGTGCCAGCAGCTTCAGGGGGCTCTCCACCGGGGAGCTGTTTTTT
CASSFRGLSTGELFF
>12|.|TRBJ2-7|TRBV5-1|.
TGCGCCAGCAGCTTGCTAGCGAACGAGCAGTACTTC
CASSLLANEQYF
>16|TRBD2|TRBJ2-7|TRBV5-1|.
TGCGCCAGCAGCCCGGGGGGGACTAGCGGGAATCACGAGCAGTACTTC
CASSPGGTSGNHEQYF
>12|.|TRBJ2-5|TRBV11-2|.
TGTGCCACTTCCGGGACTCCCCAAAGGCAGTACTTC
CATSGTPQRQYF
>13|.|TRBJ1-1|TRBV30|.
TGTGCCTGGAGTGGGAGTGGTTCCGCTGAAGCTTTCTTT
CAWSGSGSAEAFF
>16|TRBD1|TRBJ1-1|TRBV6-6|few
TGTGCCAGCAGTACAGGGGCTTTTGGGGGGAAGACTGAAGCTTTCTTT
CASSTGAFGGKTEAFF
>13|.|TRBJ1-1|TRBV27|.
TGTGCCAGCAGTTTTAACAGGGTTACTGAAGCTTTCTTT
CASSFNRVTEAFF
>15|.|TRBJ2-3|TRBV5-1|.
TGCGCCAGCAGCCCTACTAGCCCTAGCACAGATACGCAGTATTTT
CASSPTSPSTDTQYF
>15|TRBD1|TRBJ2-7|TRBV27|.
TGTGCCAGCAGGGGGGGGACAGGGAGCTCCTACGAGCAGTACTTC
CASRGGTGSSYEQYF
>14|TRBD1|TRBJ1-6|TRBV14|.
TGTGCCAGCAGCCGGGACAGCCAATATTCACCCCTCCACTTT
CASSRDSQYSPLHF
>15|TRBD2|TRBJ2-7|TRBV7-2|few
TGTGCCAGCAGTCCACCGGGACTAGGGACCTACGAGCAGTACTTC
CASSPPGLGTYEQYF
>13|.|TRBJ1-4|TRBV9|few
TGTGCCAGCAGAGGACAGTGGGGGGAAAAACTGTTTTTT
CASRGQWGEKLFF
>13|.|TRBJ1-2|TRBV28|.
TGTGCCAGCAGTTTTAGCGGGGCGGGCGGCTACACCTTC
CASSFSGAGGYTF
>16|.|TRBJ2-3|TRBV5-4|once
TGTGCCAGCAGCCCGAGGGTTTTGGGTCCCACAGATACGCAGTATTTT
CASSPRVLGPTDTQYF
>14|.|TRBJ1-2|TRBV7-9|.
TGTGCCAGCAGCTTAGCGGGCCAGGGCCAGGGCTACACCTTC
CASSLAGQGQGYTF
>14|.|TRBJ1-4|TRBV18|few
TGTGCCAGCTCACCACAGGGGGTTCATGAAAAACTGTTTTTT
CASSPQGVHEKLFF
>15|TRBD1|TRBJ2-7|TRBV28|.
TGTGCCAGCACCAAAACCTTGGGACAGTCCTACGAGCAGTACTTC
CASTKTLGQSYEQYF
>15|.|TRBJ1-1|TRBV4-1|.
TGCGCCAGCAGCCAAGAATACGGGGGAGGGACTGAAGCTTTCTTT
CASSQEYGGGTEAFF
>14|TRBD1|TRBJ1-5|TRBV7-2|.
TGTGCCAGCAGCGACAGGGTTGCGAATCAGCCCCAGCATTTT
CASSDRVANQPQHF
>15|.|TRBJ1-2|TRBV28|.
TGTGCCAGCAACCTAGGGGGTCAAACATTGGCTGGCTACACCTTC
CASNLGGQTLAGYTF
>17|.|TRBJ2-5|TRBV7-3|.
TGTGCCAGCAGCTTAATGGGCAGGGGTCCCCCCCAAGAGACCCAGTACTTC
CASSLMGRGPPQETQYF
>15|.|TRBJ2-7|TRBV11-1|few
TGTGCCAGCAGCTTGGGGGGAGGCATCTCCTACGAGCAGTACTTC
CASSLGGGISYEQYF
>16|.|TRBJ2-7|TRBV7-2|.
TGTGCCAGCAGCTTAGCGGGTAGCGGCTCCCTATACGAGCAGTACTTC
CASSLAGSGSLYEQYF
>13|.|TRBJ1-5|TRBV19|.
TGTGCCAGTAGTATCCTGGAGGTGCAGCCCCAGCATTTT
CASSILEVQPQHF
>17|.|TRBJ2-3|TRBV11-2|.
TGTGCCAGCAGCCCCTTTGTCAGCGGAATTGGCACAGATACGCAGTATTTT
CASSPFVSGIGTDTQYF
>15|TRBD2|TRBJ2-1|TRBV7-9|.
TGTGCCAGCAGCTTAGGAGGAGCGCGCGGGGGTGAGCAGTTCTTC
CASSLGGARGGEQFF
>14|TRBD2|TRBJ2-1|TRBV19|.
TGTGCCAGTAGTATGGGACTAGCGGGGGGGAGGGTGTTCTTC
CASSMGLAGGRVFF
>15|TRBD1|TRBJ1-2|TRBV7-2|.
TGTGCCAGCAGCTTTCCCGGGACAGGGGGTAGTGGCTACACCTTC
CASSFPGTGGSGYTF
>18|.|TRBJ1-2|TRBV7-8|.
TGTGCCAGCAGCTTAGGCCCTTACAGAACAGGGACAAACTATGGCTACACCTTC
CASSLGPYRTGTNYGYTF
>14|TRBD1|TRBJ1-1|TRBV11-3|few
TGTGCCAGCAGCCTGGGACAGGTAGGGGCTGAAGCTTTCTTT
CASSLGQVGAEAFF
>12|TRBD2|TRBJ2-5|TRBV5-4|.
TGTGCCAGCGGGGGGGTGGGGGAGACCCAGTACTTC
CASGGVGETQYF
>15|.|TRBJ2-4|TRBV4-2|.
TGTGCCAGCAGCCAAGACGCGGTAGCCAAAAACATTCAGTACTTC
CASSQDAVAKNIQYF
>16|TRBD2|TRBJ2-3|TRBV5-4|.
TGTGCCAGCAGCTTGGGACTAGCGGGGGGCACAGATACGCAGTATTTT
CASSLGLAGGTDTQYF
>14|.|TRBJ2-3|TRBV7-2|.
TGTGCCAGCAGCCACGGACATCGCACAGATACGCAGTATTTT
CASSHGHRTDTQYF
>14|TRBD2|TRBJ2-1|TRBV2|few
TGTGCCAGCGCTAGCGGGGGGGCTATGGATGAGCAGTTCTTC
CASASGGAMDEQFF
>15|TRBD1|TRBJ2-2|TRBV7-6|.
TGTGCCAGCAGCCCGGGACAGGGGGGAACCGGGGAGCTGTTTTTT
CASSPGQGGTGELFF
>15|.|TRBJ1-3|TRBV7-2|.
TGTGCCAGCAGCTTAGCTCCAAACTCTGGAAACACCATATATTTT
CASSLAPNSGNTIYF
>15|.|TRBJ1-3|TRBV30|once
TGTGCCTGGAGTAGGGGCCCAGAACCTGGAAACACCATATATTTT
CAWSRGPEPGNTIYF
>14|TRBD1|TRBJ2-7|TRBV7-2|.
TGTGCCAGCAGCTTTAGACAGGGAGCCTACGAGCAGTACTTC
CASSFRQGAYEQYF
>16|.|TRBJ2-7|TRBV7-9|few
TGTGCCAGCAGCTTATCCGGACAGAGACTGCCGCCCGAGCAGTACTTC
CASSLSGQRLPPEQYF
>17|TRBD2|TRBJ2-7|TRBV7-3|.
TGTGCCAGCAGCTTAACAGGGGGTAGCGGGGCCTCCTACGAGCAGTACTTC
CASSLTGGSGASYEQYF
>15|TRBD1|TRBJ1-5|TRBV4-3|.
TGCGCCAGCAGCCAGGAGGGGGCTGACAATCAGCCCCAGCATTTT
CASSQEGADNQPQHF
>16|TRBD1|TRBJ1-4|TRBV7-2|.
TGTGCCAGCAGCAACCCCGCACAGGGGGTCGGGGAAAAACTGTTTTTT
CASSNPAQGVGEKLFF
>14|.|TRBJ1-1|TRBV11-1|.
TGTGCCAGCAGCCTAAAGCTCGGGGGGACTGAAGCTTTCTTT
CASSLKLGGTEAFF
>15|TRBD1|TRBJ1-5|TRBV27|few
TGTGCCAGCAGCCAGGACAGGGGAAGCAATCAGCCCCAGCATTTT
CASSQDRGSNQPQHF